This TCR beta chain was captured by sequencing in a study of blood T cell repertoires in COVID-19. TCRdb's copy holds only in-frame clones and misses some; the assay was immunoSEQ multiplex PCR. The repertoire holds some 67,000 clones, with 88% as singletons. This clone was counted once. The receptor's source is a woman between 55 and 75 years old with acute or convalescent COVID-19. The sequencing input was peripheral blood.

CDR3 amino acids: CASSQLPWTSWVYEQYV. The DNA of the CDR3 is TGTGCCAGCAGCCAATTACCGTGGACTAGCTGGGTCTACGAGCAGTACGTC. The gene calls are TRBV14 and TRBJ2-7; 8 bases match TRBD2. V shed 2 bases and J 3 bases; nucleotides not matched to a gene: 12. Germline V lookup: CDR1 SGHDN, CDR2 FVKESK. The CDR3 consists of 17 residues.